The source of this TCR beta chain is a study of shared clonotypes between healthy human individuals. Study-level background: With ages of 18 to 49, the donors were two women and a few men. Each donor had three CD4 naive, three CD4 memory, two CD8 naive and one CD8 memory plate.

Sequencing was performed with immunoSEQ multiplex PCR; in TCRdb, only in-frame clones are kept and a portion is missing. The sample consists of 2 million to 3 million clones, 93% of them appearing once. The sequencing sample was made of naive CD4+ T cells from PBMCs. Specified subset: CD45RA+ positively selected. This clonotype was sampled from a man aged 18-30 years in good health. Some clones in this sample may be carry-over from other donors' samples.

CDR3 nucleotide sequence: TGTGCCAGCTCCGGGACAGGGTCTAGCTCCTACGAGCAGTACTTC. Protein product: CASSGTGSSSYEQYF. This sequence joins TRBV19 and TRBJ2-7; 9 positions match TRBD1. V was clipped by 9 bases and J by 0 bases; unmatched bases: 9. The CDR3 spans 15 residues. Germline V gene lookup returns CDR1 LNHDA and CDR2 SQIVND (reference sequence). Looking up the rest from reference TRBV19 and TRBJ2-7 gives the full variable domain: DGGITQSPKYLFRKEGQNVTLSCEQNLNHDAMYWYRQDPGQGLRLIYYSQIVNDFQKGDIAEGYSVSREKKESFPLTVTSAQKNPTAFYLCASSGTGSSSYEQYFGPGTRLTVT.